Shown below are 29 T cell receptor beta chains from a single sample sequenced in a study of T cell changes during pregnancy in multiple sclerosis. Assay: immunoSEQ multiplex PCR; the TCRdb copy retains only in-frame clones and omits some. The sample records approximately 44,000 clones, 75% to 95% being singletons. The sequencing used CD4+ T cells from peripheral blood mononuclear cells, collected before pregnancy. Receptors were obtained from a female donor with multiple sclerosis, enrolled in a pregnancy study.

The chain links TRBV6-4 to TRBJ2-5; TRBD2 matches 11 bases. With V trimmed by 0 bases and J by 3 bases, 6 bases remained unmatched. Germline CDR1 is MRHNA and CDR2 is SNTAGT. This CDR3 has 17 amino acids. DNA of the CDR3: TGTGCCAGCAGTGACTCCTCACTAGCGGGAGTAGAAGAGACCCAGTACTTC. Its protein is CASSDSSLAGVEETQYF.

The genes are TRBV15 and TRBJ1-1; D is unresolved. The CDR3 is made up of 15 amino acids. Between the trimmed V and J ends, which lost 0 bases and 1 base, there was a span of 9 bases. From germline, CDR1 is LNHNV and CDR2 YYDKDF (reference sequence). The CDR3, as DNA: TGTGCCACCAGCAGAGATGGAGACGGGAACACTGAAGCTTTCTTT. Translation: CATSRDGDGNTEAFF.

This chain links TRBV7-2 with TRBJ2-7; 8 nucleotides align to TRBD1. V lost 0 bases, J lost 3 bases, and 7 bases stayed unmatched. Germline V gives CDR1 SGHTA, CDR2 FQGNSA. The CDR3 spans 16 residues. Written as DNA, the CDR3 is TGTGCCAGCAGCTTAGCTGGCCAGGGGGCCATCTACGAGCAGTACTTC. Translating it yields CASSLAGQGAIYEQYF.

This chain links TRBV27 with TRBJ2-4, with 7 nucleotides matching TRBD1. Germline V gene sequence: CDR1 MNHEY, CDR2 SMNVEV (reference sequence). CDR3 size: 15 residues. V was pared by 7 bases and J by 4 bases, with 10 bases of the junction left unmatched. The CDR3 region is CASTPSPGQKNIQYF. The CDR3 DNA reads TGTGCCAGCACCCCTAGCCCGGGACAGAAAAACATTCAGTACTTC.

The gene calls are TRBV6-5 and TRBJ1-2; 10 bases are a match to TRBD1. From germline, CDR1 is MNHEY and CDR2 SVGAGI. The CDR3 consists of 14 residues. V lost 6 bases and J lost 4; bases outside the gene matches: 5. CDR3 loop: CASRRTGGTYGYTF. CDR3 bases: TGTGCCAGCAGAAGGACAGGGGGGACCTATGGCTACACCTTC.

The rearrangement joins TRBV19 to TRBJ2-1; D might be TRBD1 (7 bases). With 4 bases removed from V and 7 bases from J, the gap between germline ends came to 20 bases. Germline assignment: CDR1 LNHDA and CDR2 SQIVND (reference sequence). The CDR3 has 16 amino acids. The CDR3 nucleotides read TGTGCCAGTAGTACCGTGACAGGGCGGGGAGGTAATGAGCAGTTCTTC. This codes for CASSTVTGRGGNEQFF.

The rearrangement uses TRBV4-1 and TRBJ1-2, with 7 bases identical to TRBD1. The CDR3 runs to 16 residues. With V trimmed by 4 bases and J by 8 bases, 16 bases remained unmatched. CDR1 and CDR2 from the germline V gene are MGHRA and YSYEKL. The CDR3 reads CASSLQERGGTEGYTF. The DNA of the CDR3 is TGCGCCAGCAGCCTGCAAGAACGAGGGGGCACAGAAGGCTACACCTTC.

The chain carries TRBV6-5 and TRBJ2-1; 8 nucleotides agree with TRBD2. Germline V gene sequence: CDR1 MNHEY, CDR2 SVGAGI. CDR3 length equals 16 residues. V trimming: 0 bases; J trimming: 2 bases; junction bases outside the gene matches: 3. The DNA for the CDR3 is TGTGCCAGCAGTTACTCGGCGGGGGGAACCTACAATGAGCAGTTCTTC. The encoded protein is CASSYSAGGTYNEQFF.

The chain combines TRBV7-3 with TRBJ1-1; TRBD1 matches 8 bases. The V and J ends lost 4 bases and 4 bases, in that order; junction bases with no gene match: 5. Germline lookup yields CDR1 SGHTA and CDR2 FQGTGA. This CDR3 has 14 amino acids. CDR3 sequence: CASSSQGAVTEAFF. Here the CDR3 DNA reads TGTGCCAGCAGCTCTCAGGGGGCGGTCACTGAAGCTTTCTTT.

The V and J genes are TRBV5-1 and TRBJ2-5; tentative D call: TRBD2 (6 bases). TRBJ2-7 explains the end of the DNA better; the J call may be wrong. CDR3 length: 15 amino acids. CDR1 is SGHRS, CDR2 YFSETQ, per germline. CDR3 amino acids: CASSRSGTGALEQYF. The CDR3 DNA is TGCGCCAGCAGCCGCTCCGGGACTGGGGCCCTCGAGCAGTACTTC.

This chain connects TRBV2 to TRBJ2-5; 11 bases are a match to TRBD2. The CDR3 contains 14 residues. Germline trimming cut 4 bases from V and 6 bases from J; bases unmatched to any gene: 4. Germline V gives CDR1 SNHLY, CDR2 FYNNEI. The CDR3 nucleotides are TGTGCCAGCAGTGTCTCTAGCGGGAGGCAGACCCAGTACTTC. Protein product: CASSVSSGRQTQYF.

The J gene is TRBJ2-6, the V gene TRBV4-2; TRBD1 agrees at 8 bases. With V trimmed by 4 bases and J by 4 bases, 3 bases remained unmatched. This CDR3 is 15 amino acids long. Germline V CDR1 and CDR2: LGHNA, YNFKEQ. In DNA form, the CDR3 reads TGTGCCAGCAGCCGACAGGGGCAAGGGGCCAACGTCCTGACTTTC. Its protein product is CASSRQGQGANVLTF.

The chain carries TRBV5-4 and TRBJ2-2, with a weak D call TRBD1 (5 bases). V was pared by 0 bases and J by 5 bases, with 17 bases between. Germline V gene data show CDR1 as SGHNT and CDR2 as YYREEE (reference sequence). This CDR3 has 17 amino acids. The CDR3 protein is CASSLAFTAGPTGELFF. The CDR3 DNA reads TGTGCCAGCAGCTTGGCCTTTACGGCAGGGCCTACCGGGGAGCTGTTTTTT.

V gene TRBV19 combines with J gene TRBJ2-1; 7 nucleotides agree with TRBD1. The CDR3 is 14 amino acids. With V trimmed by 7 bases and J by 9 bases, 12 bases remained unmatched. Germline V gives CDR1 LNHDA, CDR2 SQIVND (reference sequence). The CDR3 coding sequence is TGTGCCAGTAACGACAGGGTTCCCACAAGTGAGCAGTTCTTC. It specifies CASNDRVPTSEQFF. The full variable domain, with the rest looked up from reference TRBV19 and TRBJ2-1, is DGGITQSPKYLFRKEGQNVTLSCEQNLNHDAMYWYRQDPGQGLRLIYYSQIVNDFQKGDIAEGYSVSREKKESFPLTVTSAQKNPTAFYLCASNDRVPTSEQFFGPGTRLTVL.

The CDR3 spells CASSQDLQGRLKTQYF. CDR3 bases: TGCGCCAGCAGCCAAGATCTACAGGGGAGGTTGAAGACCCAGTACTTC. The V and J genes are TRBV4-3 and TRBJ2-5; D perhaps matches TRBD1 (7 bases). The CDR3 contains 16 residues. Trimming removed 0 bases at V and 6 bases at J, with 17 bases between. CDR1 LGHNA and CDR2 YSLEER come from the germline V gene.

The DNA for the CDR3 is TGTGCCAGCAGCTTCCGGACTAGCGGGAGGGACAATGAGCAGTTCTTC. Amino acid sequence: CASSFRTSGRDNEQFF. The rearrangement uses TRBV11-2 and TRBJ2-1; 15 positions match TRBD2. Per the germline V gene, CDR1 is SGHAT and CDR2 is FQNNGV. After removal of 3 bases from V and 5 bases from J, the junction contained 2 bases not matched to a gene. The CDR3 consists of 16 residues. The entire variable domain, with the rest obtained from reference TRBV11-2 and TRBJ2-1, is as follows: EAGVAQSPRYKIIEKRQSVAFWCNPISGHATLYWYQQILGQGPKLLIQFQNNGVVDDSQLPKDRFSAERLKGVDSTLKIQPAKLEDSAVYLCASSFRTSGRDNEQFFGPGTRLTVL.

The chain employs TRBV28 and TRBJ2-7, with D tentatively TRBD1 (6 bases). Germline CDR1 reads MDHEN; CDR2 reads SYDVKM. The V gene lost 5 bases and the J gene lost 6 bases, with 20 bases spanning the gap. The length of the CDR3 is 15 residues. The DNA of the CDR3 is TGTGCCAGCAGTCGTGGGACACGAGTGTTAGGCGAGCAGTACTTC. Its protein product is CASSRGTRVLGEQYF.

This chain connects TRBV11-3 to TRBJ2-5; TRBD2 agrees at 8 bases. V lost 3 bases to trimming and J lost 5 bases; unmatched junction nucleotides: 8. The CDR3 extends over 15 amino acids. The V gene's germline CDR1 is SGHNT and CDR2 YENEEA. In DNA form, the CDR3 reads TGTGCCAGCAGCTTGGGTAGCGGGATATCGGAGACCCAGTACTTC. Amino acids: CASSLGSGISETQYF.

This clone has just one count. The rearrangement links TRBV5-4 to TRBJ1-3; no firm D call. Germline V lookup: CDR1 SGHNT, CDR2 YYREEE (reference sequence). V lost 3 bases to trimming and J lost 0 bases, with 7 bases between them. This CDR3 has 14 amino acids. The CDR3 here is CASSSGVSGNTIYF. CDR3 sequence (DNA): TGTGCCAGCAGCTCCGGGGTCTCTGGAAACACCATATATTTT.

The CDR3 DNA sequence: TGCGCCAGCAGCTCAAATAGCGGGAGGGCCGAGCAGTACTTC. This sequence encodes CASSSNSGRAEQYF. This chain joins TRBV5-1 and TRBJ2-7; 11 bases align to TRBD2. Germline V gene data show CDR1 as SGHRS and CDR2 as YFSETQ. After removal of 3 bases from V and 6 bases from J, the junction contained 5 bases not matched to a gene. The CDR3 contains 14 residues.

The chain has TRBV6-5 and TRBJ1-1; 8 nucleotides line up with TRBD1. Germline V lookup: CDR1 MNHEY, CDR2 SVGAGI. V lost 2 bases to trimming and J lost 4 bases; unmatched junction nucleotides: 3. The CDR3 length is 14 residues. CDR3 sequence: CASSYRQGSTEAFF. The CDR3 DNA follows: TGTGCCAGCAGTTACCGACAGGGGAGCACTGAAGCTTTCTTT.

This clone was observed a handful of times. The gene calls are TRBV6-1 and TRBJ2-1; 11 bases are shared with TRBD1. This CDR3 comprises 15 residues. The V gene end was trimmed by 2 bases and the J gene end by 7 bases; junction bases not matched to a gene: 4. Germline V gives CDR1 MNHNS, CDR2 SASEGT. DNA for the CDR3: TGTGCCAGCAGTGAACGTTGGGACAGGGGGAATGAGCAGTTCTTC. Protein product: CASSERWDRGNEQFF.

This chain connects TRBV11-2 to TRBJ1-5; 7 bases line up with TRBD1. Germline loops: CDR1 SGHAT, CDR2 FQNNGV. The CDR3 sequence is 15 residues long. Trimming removed 1 base from V and 6 bases from J; junction bases left unmatched: 6. DNA for the CDR3: TGTGCCAGCAGCTTAGCTTCAGGGGGTGGTCAGCCCCAGCATTTT. The encoded protein is CASSLASGGGQPQHF.

V and J are TRBV7-9 and TRBJ2-1; TRBD2 might be the D (6 bases). Trimming pared 10 bases from V and 2 bases from J, leaving 12 bases between. Looked up from germline, CDR1 is SEHNR and CDR2 is FQNEAQ (reference sequence). The CDR3 loop spans 13 amino acids. In DNA, the CDR3 is TGTGCCACCACGGAGGGAACCTACAATGAGCAGTTCTTC. It is translated as CATTEGTYNEQFF.

The chain links TRBV2 to TRBJ2-7, with 8 bases fitting TRBD1. There are 14 residues in the CDR3. Losses at the gene ends were 4 bases for V and 2 bases for J; bases not matched to a gene: 4. CDR1 and CDR2 from the germline V gene are SNHLY and FYNNEI. DNA of the CDR3: TGTGCCAGCAGTGTAAGGACAGGGCCCTACGAGCAGTACTTC. It encodes CASSVRTGPYEQYF.

The chain has TRBV6-1 and TRBJ2-7, with TRBD2 as a possible D gene (6 bases). Trimming removed 4 bases at V and 3 bases at J, with 13 bases between. The CDR3 sequence is 14 residues long. CDR1 is MNHNS, CDR2 SASEGT, per germline. The CDR3 protein is CASSGGRGGYEQYF. The CDR3 DNA follows: TGTGCCAGCAGTGGGGGAAGGGGAGGCTACGAGCAGTACTTC.

J is TRBJ1-5 and V is TRBV7-6; no reliable D call. Trimming removed 0 bases at V and 9 bases at J, with 27 bases between. Germline lookup yields CDR1 SGHVS and CDR2 FNYEAQ. This CDR3 has 19 amino acids. The CDR3 spells CASSLAAAAEGGFAPPQHF. CDR3 sequence (DNA): TGTGCCAGCAGCTTAGCCGCGGCAGCTGAAGGCGGTTTTGCTCCGCCCCAGCATTTT.

This sequence joins TRBV25-1 and TRBJ1-1; no clear D. Germline assignment: CDR1 MGHDK and CDR2 SYGVNS. Trimming took 0 bases from V and 11 from J, leaving 10 bases between them. CDR3 length equals 12 residues. The CDR3 coding sequence is TGTGCCAGCAGTGAATATGAGGAGGACGCTTTCTTT. It is translated as CASSEYEEDAFF.

V gene TRBV25-1 combines with J gene TRBJ2-1; weak D call: TRBD1 (5 bases). The CDR3 length is 13 residues. Trimming took 2 bases from V and 12 from J, leaving 14 bases between them. CDR1 is MGHDK and CDR2 is SYGVNS in the germline V gene. DNA for the CDR3: TGTGCCAGCAGTGAAGTTGTGGGGCTTTTGCAGTTCTTC. Its protein is CASSEVVGLLQFF.